This section outlines one T cell receptor (beta chain) sequence together with its context. The antigen remains undetermined. Since all of the isolated RNA was reverse transcribed, expressed TCRB transcripts were what got sequenced. Some clones are missing from TCRdb's copy, which holds only in-frame ones; the method was immunoSEQ multiplex PCR. The sample holds approximately 150,000 clones; about 63% are singletons and the top ten take approximately 0.09%. Germline values: CDR1 SGHTA, CDR2 FQGNSA. Between the trimmed V and J ends, which lost 3 bases and 3 bases, there was a span of 8 bases. The CDR3 length is 13 residues. This record belongs to a study of beta chain features in type 1 diabetes. Study-level results: Type 1 diabetes patients had moderately but significantly shorter TCRB CDR3s in all four CD4+ subsets.

Sequenced sample: naive CD4+ T cells from blood. The clonotype was recovered from a man between 25 and 39 years old with type 1 diabetes. V and J are TRBV7-2 and TRBJ2-5; D call uncertain. Here the CDR3 reads CASSFYQEETQYF. DNA of the CDR3: TGTGCCAGCAGCTTCTACCAGGAAGAGACCCAGTACTTC.